What follows are 28 T cell receptor beta chains derived from one specimen sequenced in a study of T cell responses to AZD1222 COVID-19 vaccine. TCRdb's copy holds only in-frame clones and misses some; the assay was immunoSEQ multiplex PCR. Of 150,000 to 200,000 clones detected, approximately 90% appear once; the ten largest clones hold about 24%. The sequencing here drew on peripheral blood, taken 28 days after the second AZD1222 dose. The receptors derive from an adult who received the AZD1222 COVID-19 vaccine.

The chain carries TRBV7-2 and TRBJ2-7, with 12 bases aligning to TRBD2. CDR1 SGHTA and CDR2 FQGNSA come from the germline V gene. The V and J ends lost 8 bases and 3 bases, in that order; junction bases with no gene match: 17. The CDR3 sequence is 18 residues long. As DNA, the CDR3 is TGTGCCAGCTGCAGGGATTTACCGGGACTAGCGGGTTTCTACGAGCAGTACTTC. It encodes CASCRDLPGLAGFYEQYF.

This sequence joins TRBV28 and TRBJ1-2; TRBD1 might be the D (5 bases). V lost 5 bases and J lost 12, with 19 bases in between. From germline, CDR1 is MDHEN and CDR2 SYDVKM. The CDR3 is 13 residues long. CDR3 nucleotides: TGTGCCAGCAGTCCAGGACATGCTTTGAGGGACACCTTC. Protein sequence: CASSPGHALRDTF.

J is TRBJ2-5 and V is TRBV9; D is possibly TRBD2 (5 bases). The CDR3 has 13 amino acids. Germline V CDR1 and CDR2: SGDLS, YYNGEE. V was cut by 1 base and J by 2 bases, with 6 bases left in between. The CDR3 region is CASSVTGQETQYF. The CDR3 DNA reads as TGTGCCAGCAGCGTAACGGGGCAAGAGACCCAGTACTTC.

The chain is built from TRBV6-1 and TRBJ1-1; D might be TRBD1 (5 bases). The germline V gene has CDR1 MNHNS and CDR2 SASEGT. V lost 2 bases and J lost 4, with 11 bases in between. There are 14 residues in the CDR3. The CDR3: CASSEPGWITEAFF. As DNA, the CDR3 is TGTGCCAGCAGTGAACCAGGGTGGATCACTGAAGCTTTCTTT.

The rearrangement links TRBV30 to TRBJ2-5, with 11 bases fitting TRBD1. CDR3 length: 16 residues. V gave up 0 bases and J gave up 5 bases; unmatched junction bases: 8. Per the germline V gene, CDR1 is GTSNPN and CDR2 is SVGIG (reference sequence). The CDR3 nucleotides are TGTGCCTGGAGTGTAGAGGACAGGGGGCCTTGGGAGACCCAGTACTTC. It translates to CAWSVEDRGPWETQYF.

J is TRBJ2-3 and V is TRBV2; tentative D call: TRBD2 (6 bases). Germline CDR1 SNHLY, CDR2 FYNNEI. V lost 6 bases, J lost 4 bases, and 8 bases lay in between. This CDR3 comprises 12 residues. CDR3 sequence: CASSGEADTQYF. In DNA, the CDR3 is TGTGCCAGCAGCGGGGAGGCAGATACGCAGTATTTT. The whole variable domain, filled in from reference TRBV2 and TRBJ2-3, reads EPEVTQTPSHQVTQMGQEVILRCVPISNHLYFYWYRQILGQKVEFLVSFYNNEISEKSEIFDDQFSVERPDGSNFTLKIRSTKLEDSAMYFCASSGEADTQYFGPGTRLTVL.

The chain carries TRBV7-9 and TRBJ1-2; D perhaps matches TRBD1 (5 bases). Trimming took 5 bases from V and 2 from J, leaving 9 bases between them. Per germline, CDR1 SEHNR and CDR2 FQNEAQ (reference sequence). CDR3 length equals 13 residues. DNA of the CDR3: TGTGCCAGCAGCAAGACAGACAACTATGGCTACACCTTC. As protein: CASSKTDNYGYTF.

This sequence joins TRBV24-1 and TRBJ1-2; D remains unclear. From germline, CDR1 is KGHDR and CDR2 SFDVKD. The V gene lost 4 bases and the J gene lost 7 bases, with 12 bases spanning the gap. CDR3 length: 13 residues. The CDR3 is CATSERTDGGYTF. In DNA, the CDR3 is TGTGCCACCAGTGAGCGGACCGACGGTGGCTACACCTTC.

The V and J genes are TRBV7-9 and TRBJ2-7; D unresolved. From germline, CDR1 is SEHNR and CDR2 FQNEAQ (reference sequence). The CDR3 loop spans 14 amino acids. The V gene lost 5 bases and the J gene lost 0 bases, with 11 bases spanning the gap. The CDR3 coding sequence is TGTGCCAGCAGCCTTAGCCAGAGCTCCTACGAGCAGTACTTC. It encodes CASSLSQSSYEQYF.

CDR3 sequence reads: CASSTTGGSEKLFF. CDR3 coding DNA: TGTGCCAGCAGTACTACGGGGGGTAGTGAAAAACTGTTTTTT. This chain links TRBV28 with TRBJ1-4, with a weak D call TRBD1 (5 bases). V lost 5 bases and J 7 bases, leaving 14 bases between the germline ends. Germline V gene data show CDR1 as MDHEN and CDR2 as SYDVKM. The CDR3 loop spans 14 amino acids.

The CDR3 DNA reads TGCGCCAGCAGCGCCGACAGGGCCCCATACGAGCAGTACTTC. Translated: CASSADRAPYEQYF. The chain is built from TRBV5-1 and TRBJ2-7; 7 positions match TRBD1. This CDR3 comprises 14 residues. CDR1 SGHRS and CDR2 YFSETQ come from the germline V gene. J lost 4 bases, V lost 4 bases, and 8 bases had no gene match. Using reference TRBV5-1 and TRBJ2-7 for the parts outside the CDR3, the full variable domain is KAGVTQTPRYLIKTRGQQVTLSCSPISGHRSVSWYQQTPGQGLQFLFEYFSETQRNKGNFPGRFSGRQFSNSRSEMNVSTLELGDSALYLCASSADRAPYEQYFGPGTRLTVT.

This chain uses TRBV10-2 with TRBJ1-1, with 10 bases fitting TRBD1. V shed 8 bases, J shed 4 bases, and the junction held 4 bases outside the gene matches. CDR1 and CDR2 (germline): WSHSY, SAAADI. CDR3 length: 13 amino acids. In DNA form, the CDR3 reads TGCGCCAGCTCGGGGACAGGGGCCACTGAAGCTTTCTTT. Translating gives CASSGTGATEAFF.

There are a few counts of this clone. The rearrangement links TRBV27 to TRBJ2-2; unclear D gene. Trimming took off 10 bases at V and 5 bases at J, with 8 bases between the two ends. CDR3 length: 11 amino acids. Germline values: CDR1 MNHEY, CDR2 SMNVEV (reference sequence). Here the CDR3 DNA reads TGTGCCACCTCCGGGACCGGGGAGCTGTTTTTT. Amino acid sequence: CATSGTGELFF.

V is TRBV28 and J is TRBJ1-4; 9 nucleotides align to TRBD1. J gave up 6 bases and V 10 bases, and 6 bases lay outside the gene matches. The CDR3 loop spans 13 amino acids. Germline lookup yields CDR1 MDHEN and CDR2 SYDVKM. CDR3 sequence reads: CATVTGGYEKLFF. Here the CDR3 DNA reads TGTGCCACCGTTACAGGGGGCTATGAAAAACTGTTTTTT. Using reference TRBV28 and TRBJ1-4 for the parts outside the CDR3, the full variable domain is DVKVTQSSRYLVKRTGEKVFLECVQDMDHENMFWYRQDPGLGLRLIYFSYDVKMKEKGDIPEGYSVSREKKERFSLILESASTNQTSMYLCATVTGGYEKLFFGSGTQLSVL.

The rearrangement joins TRBV9 to TRBJ2-7, with TRBD2 identical over 8 bases. J was trimmed by 4 bases and V by 5 bases; bases with no gene match: 14. Germline V gene data show CDR1 as SGDLS and CDR2 as YYNGEE. The length of the CDR3 is 16 residues. For the CDR3, the DNA is TGTGCCAGCAGTTCCAGCGGGAGCGGTGCGGGTTACGAGCAGTACTTC. Its protein is CASSSSGSGAGYEQYF.

The chain joins TRBV19 to TRBJ2-1, with D uncertain. V lost 6 bases, J lost 12 bases, and 15 bases lay in between. CDR3 length: 12 residues. Germline V CDR1 and CDR2: LNHDA, SQIVND (reference sequence). CDR3 loop: CASRHTSMGQFF. CDR3 DNA: TGTGCCAGTAGGCACACCTCAATGGGGCAGTTCTTC.

The CDR3 region has the DNA TGTGCCAGCTCACCACCTCTGGGCAGGGAGTCATCGGGCACCGGGGAGCTGTTTTTT. Translation gives CASSPPLGRESSGTGELFF. The V and J genes are TRBV18 and TRBJ2-2; the D call may be TRBD1 or TRBD2 (5 bases each). V lost 0 bases and J lost 4, with 21 bases in between. The CDR3 covers 19 residues. The germline CDR1 and CDR2 sequences are KGHSH and LQKENI.

This clone has only one observation. The chain has TRBV28 and TRBJ2-7; D is perhaps TRBD1 (5 bases). There are 12 residues in the CDR3. Trimming cost V 2 bases and J 5 bases, with 7 bases left between them. The germline V gene has CDR1 MDHEN and CDR2 SYDVKM. CDR3 nucleotide sequence: TGTGCCAGCAGTTTACCCAGGGACGAGCAGTACTTC. It codes for CASSLPRDEQYF.

This chain links TRBV3-1 (or the pseudogene TRBV3-2) with TRBJ2-2; D is perhaps TRBD1 (5 bases). Trimming left V 3 bases short and J 2 bases short, with 10 bases between. The CDR3 consists of 15 residues. The V gene's germline CDR1 is LGHDT and CDR2 YNNKEL (reference sequence). The CDR3, as DNA: TGTGCCAGCAGCCAGGACACACATAACACCGGGGAGCTGTTTTTT. As protein: CASSQDTHNTGELFF.

V and J are TRBV14 and TRBJ2-7; 8 positions agree with TRBD1. The CDR3 is 14 amino acids. Germline-derived CDR1 and CDR2 are SGHDN and FVKESK. The V and J ends lost 4 bases and 3 bases, in that order; junction bases with no gene match: 5. In DNA form, the CDR3 reads TGTGCCAGCAGCCCGACAGGACAGGGCTACGAGCAGTACTTC. As protein: CASSPTGQGYEQYF.

The chain has TRBV27 and TRBJ2-3, with D possibly matching TRBD2 (5 bases). Germline assignment: CDR1 MNHEY and CDR2 SMNVEV (reference sequence). Between the trimmed V and J ends, which lost 7 bases and 2 bases, there was a span of 22 bases. There are 17 residues in the CDR3. The CDR3: CASTPPGILPPTDTQYF. The DNA of the CDR3 is TGTGCCAGCACCCCACCCGGGATTCTACCCCCCACAGATACGCAGTATTTT.

The chain recombines TRBV6-1 with TRBJ2-7; 8 nucleotides line up with TRBD2. CDR3 length: 11 residues. Germline V gene data show CDR1 as MNHNS and CDR2 as SASEGT. V trimming: 8 bases; J trimming: 6 bases; junction bases outside the gene matches: 3. In nucleotides, the CDR3 is TGTGCCAGCGCCCGGGAGGGCGAGCAGTACTTC. It is translated as CASAREGEQYF.

This clone was recorded only once. The rearrangement uses TRBV7-9 and TRBJ2-3, with 7 bases fitting TRBD2. The germline gives CDR1 SEHNR, CDR2 FQNEAQ (reference sequence). Germline trimming cut 6 bases from V and 1 base from J; bases unmatched to any gene: 7. CDR3 length: 15 residues. The CDR3 is CASRPTSARTDTQYF. As DNA, the CDR3 is TGTGCCAGCAGACCAACTAGCGCGCGCACAGATACGCAGTATTTT. Based on the CDR3 plus reference TRBV7-9 and TRBJ2-3, the full variable domain is DTGVSQNPRHKITKRGQNVTFRCDPISEHNRLYWYRQTLGQGPEFLTYFQNEAQLEKSRLLSDRFSAERPKGSFSTLEIQRTEQGDSAMYLCASRPTSARTDTQYFGPGTRLTVL.

The chain carries TRBV12-3 or TRBV12-4 and TRBJ1-2; the D gene is possibly TRBD1 (6 bases). V dropped 5 bases and J dropped 9 bases, with 16 bases sitting between them. This CDR3 comprises 13 residues. The CDR3 protein is CASSHRDGQSYTF. The CDR3 DNA sequence: TGTGCCAGCAGTCACCGGGACGGACAGAGCTACACCTTC.

The CDR3 sequence: CASSLRRNGYTF. The CDR3, as DNA: TGTGCCAGCAGCCTCCGTCGAAATGGCTACACCTTC. The V call is TRBV3-1 (or the pseudogene TRBV3-2), the J call TRBJ1-2; D is ambiguous. CDR3 length: 12 residues. CDR1 is LGHDT and CDR2 is YNNKEL in the germline V gene (reference sequence). Deletions cut 4 bases from V and 6 bases from J, with 9 bases between.

This clone came up once. The gene calls are TRBV4-3 and TRBJ2-2; no definite D call. V was trimmed by 0 bases and J by 8 bases, leaving 10 bases between them. CDR1 LGHNA and CDR2 YSLEER come from the germline V gene. This CDR3 contains 14 residues. CDR3 DNA: TGCGCCAGCAGCCAAGATATTCAGAGAGGGGAGCTGTTTTTT. It codes for CASSQDIQRGELFF.

The chain has TRBV5-1 and TRBJ2-7, with 11 positions matching TRBD2. The ends lost 0 bases at V and 5 bases at J; junction bases unmatched: 4. Germline-derived CDR1 and CDR2 are SGHRS and YFSETQ. The CDR3 is 15 amino acids. CDR3 residues: CASSLDGTSGDEQYF. CDR3 bases: TGCGCCAGCAGCTTGGATGGGACTAGCGGAGACGAGCAGTACTTC.

The chain links TRBV21-1 to TRBJ2-3; the D segment call TRBD2 is taken from the table without a DNA check. TRBV21-1 is reported as a pseudogene. The CDR3 extends over 16 amino acids. The CDR3 is CASSRGSGRRADTQYF. The CDR3 nucleotides are TGTGCCAGCAGCAGGGGTAGCGGGAGGCGCGCAGATACGCAGTATTTT.